This TCR beta chain was documented in a study of control samples from healthy donors and cancer patients. Germline V gives CDR1 SGHNT, CDR2 YYREEE (reference sequence). The length of the CDR3 is 13 residues. V was pared by 4 bases and J by 8 bases, with 5 bases of the junction left unmatched. Assay: immunoSEQ multiplex PCR; the TCRdb copy retains only in-frame clones and omits some. Found here are about 150,000 clones, more than 85% of them singletons; the top ten hold 5% to 7%. This receptor was obtained from a man younger than 35 in good health. The rearrangement uses TRBV5-4 and TRBJ2-1; 8 nucleotides align to TRBD2. The specimen was blood. This CDR3 reads CASSQRERHEQFF. The CDR3 coding sequence is TGTGCCAGCAGCCAGCGGGAGAGGCATGAGCAGTTCTTC.